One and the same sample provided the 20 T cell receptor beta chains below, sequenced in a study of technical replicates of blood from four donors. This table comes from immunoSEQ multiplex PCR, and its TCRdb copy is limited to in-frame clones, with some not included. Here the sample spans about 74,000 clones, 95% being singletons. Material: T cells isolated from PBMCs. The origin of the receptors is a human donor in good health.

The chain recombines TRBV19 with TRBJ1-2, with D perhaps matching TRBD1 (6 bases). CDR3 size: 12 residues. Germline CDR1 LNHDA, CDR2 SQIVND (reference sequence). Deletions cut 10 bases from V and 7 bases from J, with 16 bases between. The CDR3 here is CATQPGGGGYTF. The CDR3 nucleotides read TGTGCCACCCAACCGGGGGGCGGTGGCTACACCTTC. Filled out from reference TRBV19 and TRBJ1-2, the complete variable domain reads DGGITQSPKYLFRKEGQNVTLSCEQNLNHDAMYWYRQDPGQGLRLIYYSQIVNDFQKGDIAEGYSVSREKKESFPLTVTSAQKNPTAFYLCATQPGGGGYTFGSGTRLTVV.

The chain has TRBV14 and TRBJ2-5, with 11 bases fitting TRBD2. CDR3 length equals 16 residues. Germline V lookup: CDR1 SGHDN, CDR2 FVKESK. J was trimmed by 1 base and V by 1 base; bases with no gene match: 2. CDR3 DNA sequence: TGTGCCAGCAGCCAAGGACTAGCGGGGATCCAAGAGACCCAGTACTTC. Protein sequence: CASSQGLAGIQETQYF.

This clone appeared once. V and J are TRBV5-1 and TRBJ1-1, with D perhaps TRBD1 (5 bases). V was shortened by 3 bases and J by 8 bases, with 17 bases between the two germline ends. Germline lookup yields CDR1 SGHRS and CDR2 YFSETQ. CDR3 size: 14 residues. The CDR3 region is CASSWGRRGSEAFF. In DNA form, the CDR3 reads TGCGCCAGCAGCTGGGGCAGGAGGGGATCCGAAGCTTTCTTT.

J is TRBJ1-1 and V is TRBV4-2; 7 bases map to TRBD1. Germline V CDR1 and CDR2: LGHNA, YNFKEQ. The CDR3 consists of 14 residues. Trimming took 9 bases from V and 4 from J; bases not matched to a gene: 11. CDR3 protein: CASSGTVRFTEAFF. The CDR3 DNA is TGTGCCAGTAGCGGGACAGTACGATTCACTGAAGCTTTCTTT.

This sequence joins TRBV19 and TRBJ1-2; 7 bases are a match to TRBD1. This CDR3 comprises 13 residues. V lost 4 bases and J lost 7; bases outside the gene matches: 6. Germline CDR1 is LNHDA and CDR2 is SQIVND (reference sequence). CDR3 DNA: TGTGCCAGTAGTAACGACAGGGCTGGTGGCTACACCTTC. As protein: CASSNDRAGGYTF.

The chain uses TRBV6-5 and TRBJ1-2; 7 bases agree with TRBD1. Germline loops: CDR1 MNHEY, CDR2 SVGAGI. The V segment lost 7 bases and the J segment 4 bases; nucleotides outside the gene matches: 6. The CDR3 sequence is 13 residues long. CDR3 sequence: CASTTGTAYGYTF. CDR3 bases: TGTGCCAGCACCACCGGGACAGCCTATGGCTACACCTTC.

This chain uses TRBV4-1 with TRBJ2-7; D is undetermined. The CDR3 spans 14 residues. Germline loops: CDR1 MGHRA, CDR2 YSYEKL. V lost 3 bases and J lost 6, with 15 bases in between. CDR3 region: CASSQPARLFEQYF. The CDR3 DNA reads TGCGCCAGCAGCCAGCCAGCGCGGTTATTCGAGCAGTACTTC.

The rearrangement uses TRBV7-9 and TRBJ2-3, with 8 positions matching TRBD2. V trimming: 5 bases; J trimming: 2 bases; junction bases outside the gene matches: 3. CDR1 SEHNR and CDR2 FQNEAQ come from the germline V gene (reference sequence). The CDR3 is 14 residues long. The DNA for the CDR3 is TGTGCCAGCAGCCAGCGGGAGTTCACAGATACGCAGTATTTT. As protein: CASSQREFTDTQYF.

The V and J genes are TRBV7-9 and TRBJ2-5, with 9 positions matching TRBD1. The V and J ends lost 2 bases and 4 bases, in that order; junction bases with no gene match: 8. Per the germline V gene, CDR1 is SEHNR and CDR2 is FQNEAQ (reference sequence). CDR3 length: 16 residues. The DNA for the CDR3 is TGTGCCAGCAGCTTAATAGGGGACAGGGTAGCAGAGACCCAGTACTTC. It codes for CASSLIGDRVAETQYF.

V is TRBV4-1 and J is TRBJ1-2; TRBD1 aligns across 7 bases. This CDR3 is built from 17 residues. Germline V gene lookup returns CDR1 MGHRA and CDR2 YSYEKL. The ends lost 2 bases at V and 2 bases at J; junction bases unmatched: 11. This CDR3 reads CASSQTVLMTGNYGYTF. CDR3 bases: TGCGCCAGCAGCCAAACGGTATTAATGACAGGGAACTATGGCTACACCTTC.

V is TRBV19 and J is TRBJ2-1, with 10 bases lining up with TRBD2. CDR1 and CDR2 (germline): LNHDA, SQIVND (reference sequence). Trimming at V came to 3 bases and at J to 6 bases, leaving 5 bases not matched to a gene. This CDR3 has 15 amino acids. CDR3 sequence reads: CASSIKAGGSNEQFF. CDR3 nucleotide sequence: TGTGCCAGTAGTATCAAAGCGGGAGGGTCCAATGAGCAGTTCTTC.

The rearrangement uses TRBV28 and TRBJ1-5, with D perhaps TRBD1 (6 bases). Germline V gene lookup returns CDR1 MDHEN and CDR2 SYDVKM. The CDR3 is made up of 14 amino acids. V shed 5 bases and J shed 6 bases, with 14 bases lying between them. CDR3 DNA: TGTGCCAGCAGTAAACAGGGAACGGGTCAGCCCCAGCATTTT. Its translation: CASSKQGTGQPQHF. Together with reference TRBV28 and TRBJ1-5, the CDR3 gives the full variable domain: DVKVTQSSRYLVKRTGEKVFLECVQDMDHENMFWYRQDPGLGLRLIYFSYDVKMKEKGDIPEGYSVSREKKERFSLILESASTNQTSMYLCASSKQGTGQPQHFGDGTRLSIL.

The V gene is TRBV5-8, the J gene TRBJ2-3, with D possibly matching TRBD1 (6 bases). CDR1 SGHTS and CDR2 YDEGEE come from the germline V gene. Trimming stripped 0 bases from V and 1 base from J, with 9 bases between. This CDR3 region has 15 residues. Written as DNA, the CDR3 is TGTGCCAGCAGCTTGGCGGACAGACGCACAGATACGCAGTATTTT. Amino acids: CASSLADRRTDTQYF.

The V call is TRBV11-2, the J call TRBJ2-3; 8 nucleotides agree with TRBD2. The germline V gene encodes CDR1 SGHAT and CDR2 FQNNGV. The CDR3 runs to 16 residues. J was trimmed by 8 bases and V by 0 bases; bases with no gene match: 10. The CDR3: CASSLEASGWGSTQYF. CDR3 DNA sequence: TGTGCCAGCAGCTTAGAGGCTAGCGGGTGGGGGTCTACGCAGTATTTT. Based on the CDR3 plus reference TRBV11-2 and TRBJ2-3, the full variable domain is EAGVAQSPRYKIIEKRQSVAFWCNPISGHATLYWYQQILGQGPKLLIQFQNNGVVDDSQLPKDRFSAERLKGVDSTLKIQPAKLEDSAVYLCASSLEASGWGSTQYFGPGTRLTVL.

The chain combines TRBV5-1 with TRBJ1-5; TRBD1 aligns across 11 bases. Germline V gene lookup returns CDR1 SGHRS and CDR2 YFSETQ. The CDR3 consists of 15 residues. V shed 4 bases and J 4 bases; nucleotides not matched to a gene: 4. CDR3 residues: CASSDGQGANQPQHF. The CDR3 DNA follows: TGCGCCAGCAGCGACGGACAGGGGGCTAATCAGCCCCAGCATTTT.

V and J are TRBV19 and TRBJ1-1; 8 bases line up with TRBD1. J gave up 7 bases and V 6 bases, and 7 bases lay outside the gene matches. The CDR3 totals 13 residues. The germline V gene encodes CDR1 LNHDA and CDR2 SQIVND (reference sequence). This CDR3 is CASSWTGFGEAFF. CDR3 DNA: TGTGCCAGTAGCTGGACAGGGTTCGGTGAAGCTTTCTTT.

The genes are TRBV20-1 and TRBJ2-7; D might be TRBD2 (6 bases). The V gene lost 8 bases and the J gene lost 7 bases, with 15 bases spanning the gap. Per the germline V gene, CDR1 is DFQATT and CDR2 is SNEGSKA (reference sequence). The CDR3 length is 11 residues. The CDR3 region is CSSGVTGEQYF. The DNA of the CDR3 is TGCAGTTCGGGGGTCACCGGGGAGCAGTACTTC.

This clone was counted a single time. CDR3: CASHLHRGNQPQHF. The CDR3 nucleotides are TGTGCCAGCCACCTCCACAGGGGCAATCAGCCCCAGCATTTT. V usage is TRBV19 and J usage is TRBJ1-5, with a possible D match to TRBD1 (6 bases). The length of the CDR3 is 14 residues. Trimming removed 9 bases at V and 2 bases at J, with 14 bases between. The germline gives CDR1 LNHDA, CDR2 SQIVND (reference sequence). Full variable domain (rest looked up from reference TRBV19 and TRBJ1-5): DGGITQSPKYLFRKEGQNVTLSCEQNLNHDAMYWYRQDPGQGLRLIYYSQIVNDFQKGDIAEGYSVSREKKESFPLTVTSAQKNPTAFYLCASHLHRGNQPQHFGDGTRLSIL.

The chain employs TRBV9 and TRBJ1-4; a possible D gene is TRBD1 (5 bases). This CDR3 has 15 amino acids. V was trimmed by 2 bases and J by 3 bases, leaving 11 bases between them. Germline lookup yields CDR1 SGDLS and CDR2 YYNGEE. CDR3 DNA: TGTGCCAGCAGCGTTCAAGGGGCGTCTAATGAAAAACTGTTTTTT. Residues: CASSVQGASNEKLFF.

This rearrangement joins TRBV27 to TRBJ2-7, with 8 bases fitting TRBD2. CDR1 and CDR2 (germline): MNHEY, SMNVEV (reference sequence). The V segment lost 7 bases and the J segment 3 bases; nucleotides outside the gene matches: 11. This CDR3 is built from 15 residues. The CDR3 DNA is TGTGCCAGCACACCCGGCCTAGCGGGTTTCTACGAGCAGTACTTC. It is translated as CASTPGLAGFYEQYF.